This is a list of T cell receptor beta chains from one sample in a study of T cells in localized non-small cell lung cancer. TCRdb's copy holds only in-frame clones and misses some; the assay was immunoSEQ multiplex PCR. Found here are 11,000 or so clones, roughly 81% of them singletons; the top ten hold roughly 9.2%. This sample comprised peripheral blood, obtained before any cancer treatment. The receptors shown here come from a male donor older than 55 with stage III lung adenocarcinoma. Each CDR3 is given with its conserved first and last residue. D genes are given only for firm matches. Some rows have no size entry. The others give once, few or many, or a class for an expanded clone.

j_gene | abundance | v_gene | d_gene | CDR3nt | CDR3aa
TRBJ1-3 | - | TRBV6-1 | - | TGTGCCAGCAGTGAAGGACGCTCTGGAAACACCATATATTTT | CASSEGRSGNTIYF
TRBJ1-5 | - | TRBV7-9 | TRBD1 | TGTGCCAGCAGCGCACCAGGGGGTGGTCAGCCCCAGCATTTT | CASSAPGGGQPQHF
TRBJ2-1 | - | TRBV18 | - | TGTGCCAGCTCACCCCCCGGTGGTTCGTTACTGTACAATGAGCAGTTCTTC | CASSPPGGSLLYNEQFF
TRBJ2-7 | - | TRBV11-2 | - | TGTGCCAGCAGCTCGACGGCTCGGGGGACCTACGAGCAGTACTTC | CASSSTARGTYEQYF
TRBJ2-5 | - | TRBV7-7 | TRBD1 | TGTGCCAGCAGCTTAGCGGGACAGGGCGAAGAGACCCAGTACTTC | CASSLAGQGEETQYF
TRBJ2-3 | - | TRBV4-1 | TRBD2 | TGCGCCAGCAGCCAAGAAGCGGGGGGGCCCACAGATACGCAGTATTTT | CASSQEAGGPTDTQYF
TRBJ1-1 | - | TRBV7-2 | - | TGTGCCAGCAGCTACCGGCCCCGGGACAAAATACGGTACGCTTTCTTT | CASSYRPRDKIRYAFF
TRBJ1-5 | - | TRBV28 | - | TGTGCCAGCACCCAGGGAACGGGCAATCAGCCCCAGCATTTT | CASTQGTGNQPQHF
TRBJ2-7 | - | TRBV6-5 | TRBD2 | TGTGCCAGCAGTTACGAGGGGACTAGCGGGTCGCAGTACTTC | CASSYEGTSGSQYF
TRBJ2-3 | - | TRBV13 | TRBD2 | TGTGCCAGCAGCTCCCCCCTGACGGGAGGACTTGGTACGCAGTATTTT | CASSSPLTGGLGTQYF
TRBJ1-2 | - | TRBV7-3 | - | TGTGCCAGCAGCCCTTCCTGGGTCGGCTACACCTTC | CASSPSWVGYTF
TRBJ2-7 | - | TRBV27 | - | TGTGCCAGCAGTTTATCAGGGCACCGGGTCCCGGACGTTCACGAGCAGTACTTC | CASSLSGHRVPDVHEQYF
TRBJ2-7 | - | TRBV5-1 | - | TGCGCCAGCAGCTTCCCCGGCAAGGACGAGCAGTACTTC | CASSFPGKDEQYF
TRBJ2-7 | - | TRBV2 | - | TGTGCCAGCGCTGGATTCTACGAGCAGTACTTC | CASAGFYEQYF
TRBJ2-3 | - | TRBV5-1 | - | TGCGCCAGCAGCTTGTATAGGGTGGGGAATACGCAGTATTTT | CASSLYRVGNTQYF
TRBJ2-1 | - | TRBV7-9 | - | TGTGCCAGCAGCCCCCCCGAGGGGCAGGGTGAGCAGTTCTTC | CASSPPEGQGEQFF
TRBJ1-1 | - | TRBV10-2 | - | TGCGCCAGCAGTGGGGCCACCAACACTGAAGCTTTCTTT | CASSGATNTEAFF
TRBJ2-1 | - | TRBV5-6 | TRBD2 | TGTGCCAGCAGCCCCTGGAGCGGGAGGGCCATTGAGCAGTTCTTC | CASSPWSGRAIEQFF
TRBJ2-1 | - | TRBV5-1 | - | TGCGCCAGCAGCTTGGAAGCTGGGAGTAATGAGCAGTTCTTC | CASSLEAGSNEQFF
TRBJ2-7 | - | TRBV10-3 | - | TGTGCCATCAGTGATGGAGGGGCCTACGAGCAGTACTTC | CAISDGGAYEQYF
TRBJ2-6 | - | TRBV12-5 | - | TGTGCTAGTGGTTGGCTGGCAGGACAAAGTCGGGCCAACGTCCTGACTTTC | CASGWLAGQSRANVLTF
TRBJ2-1 | - | TRBV7-7 | - | TGTGCCAGCAGCTTATCGTCGGGAATGGACATAGCCAATGAGCAGTTCTTC | CASSLSSGMDIANEQFF
TRBJ2-1 | few | TRBV7-6 | TRBD2 | TGTGCCAGCAGTCTAGCGGGGGGAGACTACAATGAGCAGTTCTTC | CASSLAGGDYNEQFF
TRBJ1-1 | - | TRBV4-1 | - | TGCGCCAGCAGCCAAGGGCTCCAGGGGACGAACACTGAAGCTTTCTTT | CASSQGLQGTNTEAFF
TRBJ1-5 | - | TRBV5-4 | - | TGTGCCAGCAGCCTGGACAAGTATCAGCCCCAGCATTTT | CASSLDKYQPQHF
TRBJ1-2 | - | TRBV11-2 | TRBD1 | TGTGCCAGCAGCTCATTAAAACGACAGGGACCTAACTATGGCTACACCTTC | CASSSLKRQGPNYGYTF
TRBJ1-1 | - | TRBV6-6 | - | TGTGCCAGCAGTTACGGGACGGAGAACACTGAAGCTTTCTTT | CASSYGTENTEAFF
TRBJ2-1 | - | TRBV9 | TRBD2 | TGTGCCAGCAGCCTACGAACTAGCGGGGGGTCCCATGAGCAGTTCTTC | CASSLRTSGGSHEQFF
TRBJ1-1 | - | TRBV7-9 | TRBD1 | TGTGCCAGCAGCCCCGGGACAGGGAAGAACACTGAAGCTTTCTTT | CASSPGTGKNTEAFF
TRBJ1-2 | - | TRBV4-3 | - | TGCGCCAGCAGCCAAGATCGTTCAGGGTATGGCTACACCTTC | CASSQDRSGYGYTF
TRBJ1-1 | once | TRBV7-9 | TRBD1 | TGTGCCAGCAGCCGAGGACAGGATAACACTGAAGCTTTCTTT | CASSRGQDNTEAFF
TRBJ2-7 | once | TRBV19 | TRBD2 | TGTGCCAGTAGCGGTAGCGGGACTTTGGAGCAGTACTTC | CASSGSGTLEQYF
TRBJ2-7 | - | TRBV7-9 | - | TGTGCCAGCAGCCCAGGGATGGGTATACACGAGCAGTACTTC | CASSPGMGIHEQYF
TRBJ2-5 | - | TRBV19 | - | TGTGCCAGTAGTATAGATAAAGAGACCCAGTACTTC | CASSIDKETQYF
TRBJ1-1 | - | TRBV9 | - | TGTGCCAGCAGCGGACCCGTGAGCACTGAAGCTTTCTTT | CASSGPVSTEAFF
TRBJ1-1 | - | TRBV11-2 | TRBD1 | TGTGCCAGCAGCGGCAGGGGGCGGCGGGCTTTCTTT | CASSGRGRRAFF
TRBJ1-2 | once | TRBV4-3 | - | TGCGCCAGCAGCCAAGATCGTGGGGGGCGCCTTTATGGCTACACCTTC | CASSQDRGGRLYGYTF
TRBJ1-2 | - | TRBV6-1 | - | TGTGCCAGCAGTGAAAGGGGTTCTGAAGGCTACACCTTC | CASSERGSEGYTF
TRBJ1-4 | - | TRBV28 | TRBD1 | TGTGCCAGCAGTTTACCGACAGGGAGTAATGAAAAACTGTTTTTT | CASSLPTGSNEKLFF
TRBJ2-7 | - | TRBV6-5 | TRBD2 | TGTGCCAGCAGTTTTGTCGGGAGGGCGTCCGAGCAGTACTTC | CASSFVGRASEQYF
TRBJ1-1 | - | TRBV5-1 | TRBD1 | TGCGCCAGCACCTTGTGGGGCAGGGGGGGCACTGAAGCTTTCTTT | CASTLWGRGGTEAFF
TRBJ1-5 | - | TRBV11-1 | TRBD1 | TGTGCCAGCAGCCCCAGGGGGTTCAACCAGCCCCAGCATTTT | CASSPRGFNQPQHF
TRBJ1-1 | - | TRBV7-9 | - | TGTGCCAGCAGCCCGGGCGTTTTGGGTTGGGCCACTGAAGCTTTCTTT | CASSPGVLGWATEAFF
TRBJ1-2 | - | TRBV7-8 | - | TGTGCCAGCAGCTCAAACGGGGGGCTTAACTATGGCTACACCTTC | CASSSNGGLNYGYTF
TRBJ2-1 | - | TRBV7-9 | TRBD2 | TGTGCCAGCAGCCACACTAGCGGGGTTGACAATGAGCAGTTCTTC | CASSHTSGVDNEQFF
TRBJ2-2 | - | TRBV2 | - | TGTGCCAGCAGAGAGGGGGTAAACACCGGGGAGCTGTTTTTT | CASREGVNTGELFF
TRBJ2-3 | - | TRBV6-1 | - | TGTGCCAGCAGGGCTAGCGGCACAGATACGCAGTATTTT | CASRASGTDTQYF
TRBJ2-1 | - | TRBV23-1 | TRBD1 | TGCGCCAGCAGTCAATCTAGGGACAGGGTCCATGAGCAGTTCTTC | CASSQSRDRVHEQFF
TRBJ2-5 | few | TRBV6-5 | TRBD1 | TGTGCCAGCAGTGCCGGGACAGGCGCCTTCCCCAAGAACTTC | CASSAGTGAFPKNF
TRBJ1-2 | - | TRBV29-1 | - | TGCAGCGTTGAAGGGACGGAAGAATCTAACTATGGCTACACCTTC | CSVEGTEESNYGYTF
TRBJ1-1 | - | TRBV7-9 | - | TGTGCCAGCAGCTTATCTGGTATGAACACTGAAGCTTTCTTT | CASSLSGMNTEAFF
TRBJ2-3 | - | TRBV21-1 | - | TGTGCCAGCGCTAGCGGGGGCCCTAGGGGCCTGGGGGCAGATACGCAGTATTTT | CASASGGPRGLGADTQYF
TRBJ1-2 | - | TRBV28 | - | TGTGCCAGCAGTTTTGCCGGGACTCCCTATGGCTACACCTTC | CASSFAGTPYGYTF
TRBJ1-2 | - | TRBV29-1 | TRBD1 | TGCAGCGTCAGCGGGACAGTTCATGGCTACACCTTC | CSVSGTVHGYTF
TRBJ2-1 | - | TRBV9 | - | TGTGCCAGCAGCGTAGACCGAAGCTCCTACAATGAGCAGTTCTTC | CASSVDRSSYNEQFF
TRBJ2-5 | - | TRBV5-1 | - | TGCGCCAGCAGCTCACTTAGCGGCCAAGAGACCCAGTACTTC | CASSSLSGQETQYF
TRBJ1-5 | - | TRBV25-1 | TRBD1 | TGTGCCAGCAGTTTCCAGGGGGCTGAGTCCCAGCATTTT | CASSFQGAESQHF